A selection of T cell receptor beta chains follows, all from one sample in a study of cytomegalovirus exposure and HLA in healthy donors. Assay used: immunoSEQ multiplex PCR; TCRdb lists only in-frame clones, some missing. The table records about 83,000 clones, around 78% of them present only once. Sequenced: PBMCs. These receptors originate from a man aged 18 to 35 in good health and CMV-seropositive. CDR3s include the opening cysteine and the closing phenylalanine or tryptophan. The D gene is left open where the match is weak. Clone size is shown for a subset of rows, as once, few, many or a class of expanded clone.

d_call	clone_size	v_call	j_call	cdr3_aa	cdr3_nt
TRBD2	few	TRBV6-5	TRBJ2-1	CASSYFRWEGYNEQFF	TGTGCCAGCAGTTACTTCCGATGGGAGGGTTACAATGAGCAGTTCTTC
TRBD2	few	TRBV9	TRBJ2-2	CASSVGKGGLAGPTGELFF	TGTGCCAGCAGCGTAGGGAAGGGGGGACTAGCGGGACCCACCGGGGAGCTGTTTTTT
-	-	TRBV9	TRBJ1-1	CASSAAGNTEAFF	TGTGCCAGCAGCGCGGCGGGTAACACTGAAGCTTTCTTT
TRBD1	-	TRBV4-1	TRBJ1-2	CASRDRGRSGYGYTF	TGCGCCAGCAGAGACAGGGGGCGAAGCGGCTATGGCTACACCTTC
-	-	TRBV28	TRBJ1-1	CASSHRFPNTEAFF	TGTGCCAGCAGTCACAGGTTTCCTAACACTGAAGCTTTCTTT
-	-	TRBV5-4	TRBJ1-2	CASSAGGAGDYGYTF	TGTGCCAGCAGCGCTGGGGGAGCGGGAGACTATGGCTACACCTTC
TRBD1	-	TRBV29-1	TRBJ2-1	CSVDGQGNYNEQFF	TGCAGCGTTGACGGACAGGGGAACTACAATGAGCAGTTCTTC
-	-	TRBV7-2	TRBJ1-3	CASRRKGGIDTIYF	TGTGCCAGCAGACGAAAGGGAGGGATAGACACCATATATTTT
-	-	TRBV28	TRBJ2-3	CASRETSTDTQYF	TGTGCCAGCAGGGAGACTAGCACAGATACGCAGTATTTT
TRBD1	-	TRBV6-1	TRBJ2-7	CATTGQGFHEQYF	TGTGCCACCACGGGACAGGGATTCCACGAGCAGTACTTC
-	-	TRBV2	TRBJ1-2	CATTQGRGYGYTF	TGTGCCACAACACAGGGACGAGGGTATGGCTACACCTTC
-	-	TRBV7-9	TRBJ1-5	CASIPKVQGGQPQHF	TGTGCCAGCATCCCTAAGGTGCAGGGAGGTCAGCCCCAGCATTTT
-	-	TRBV9	TRBJ2-7	CASSVGPNSYEQYF	TGTGCCAGCAGCGTAGGTCCTAACAGCTACGAGCAGTACTTC
-	-	TRBV4-1	TRBJ1-1	CASSPRRGGQTEAFF	TGCGCCAGCAGCCCTAGAAGAGGGGGTCAGACTGAAGCTTTCTTT
TRBD1	once	TRBV5-4	TRBJ1-4	CASSPAGTGTYEKLFF	TGTGCCAGCAGCCCAGCCGGGACAGGAACATATGAAAAACTGTTTTTT
-	-	TRBV28	TRBJ1-2	CASSFWGRGSGYTF	TGTGCCAGCAGTTTTTGGGGGCGCGGTAGCGGCTACACCTTC
-	-	TRBV5-8	TRBJ1-5	CASSQTFSHNQPQHF	TGTGCCAGCAGCCAGACTTTCTCCCACAATCAGCCCCAGCATTTT
-	-	TRBV10-3	TRBJ1-2	CAISEDSVNGYTF	TGTGCCATCAGTGAGGACAGCGTCAATGGCTACACCTTC
TRBD1	-	TRBV28	TRBJ1-2	CASTSGSGQYGYTF	TGTGCCAGCACGTCTGGATCGGGACAGTATGGCTACACCTTC
-	-	TRBV27	TRBJ2-3	CAIGPGIGPGTQYF	TGTGCCATCGGACCCGGGATTGGCCCGGGTACGCAGTATTTT
-	once	TRBV27	TRBJ2-1	CASSLLGEQFF	TGTGCCAGCAGTTTATTGGGAGAACAGTTCTTC
-	-	TRBV2	TRBJ2-7	CATSRGYEQYF	TGTGCCACCAGTAGGGGTTACGAGCAGTACTTC
TRBD1	few	TRBV11-2	TRBJ1-1	CASSPDRVGTEAFF	TGTGCCAGCAGCCCAGACAGGGTAGGGACTGAAGCTTTCTTT
-	-	TRBV19	TRBJ2-1	CASRVSSYNEQFF	TGTGCCAGTAGGGTGAGCTCCTACAATGAGCAGTTCTTC
-	-	TRBV7-6	TRBJ1-1	CASSRRYRGRGRTEAFF	TGTGCCAGCAGCCGAAGATATCGAGGCAGGGGAAGGACTGAAGCTTTCTTT
TRBD2	-	TRBV7-3	TRBJ2-1	CASSPLGTSGTNEQFF	TGTGCCAGCAGCCCCCTCGGGACTAGCGGCACCAATGAGCAGTTCTTC
TRBD1	-	TRBV9	TRBJ2-5	CASSDGTGKETQYF	TGTGCCAGCAGCGATGGGACAGGGAAAGAGACCCAGTACTTC
-	-	TRBV6-1	TRBJ1-5	CASSETGIYQPQHF	TGTGCCAGCAGTGAAACGGGTATTTATCAGCCCCAGCATTTT
TRBD2	-	TRBV7-9	TRBJ2-1	CASSFGTGLVLKRHNEQFF	TGTGCCAGCAGCTTCGGCACGGGACTAGTCCTTAAAAGACACAATGAGCAGTTCTTC
-	-	TRBV25-1	TRBJ2-7	CASSNPGTQTGEQYF	TGTGCCAGCAGTAACCCAGGGACACAAACCGGGGAGCAGTACTTC
TRBD1	once	TRBV14	TRBJ1-2	CASSTRTGANYGYTF	TGTGCCAGCAGCACCCGGACAGGAGCTAACTATGGCTACACCTTC
-	-	TRBV28	TRBJ1-2	CASRPHAIASIGYTF	TGTGCCAGCAGACCCCACGCGATCGCCTCGATTGGCTACACCTTC
-	once	TRBV9	TRBJ2-6	CASSVRSIAGANVLTF	TGTGCCAGCAGCGTACGGTCGATCGCTGGGGCCAACGTCCTGACTTTC
TRBD1	-	TRBV7-9	TRBJ1-1	CASSLGQGDTEAFF	TGTGCCAGCAGCTTAGGACAGGGGGACACTGAAGCTTTCTTT
-	few	TRBV6-1	TRBJ2-7	CAGEVGNEQYF	TGTGCCGGGGAGGTGGGTAACGAGCAGTACTTC
TRBD2	-	TRBV10-3	TRBJ2-1	CAISLSSGRNNEQFF	TGTGCCATCAGCCTATCTAGCGGCCGAAACAATGAGCAGTTCTTC
TRBD1	-	TRBV5-1	TRBJ2-7	CASSLRGQGGNEQYF	TGCGCCAGCAGCTTAAGGGGACAGGGCGGGAACGAGCAGTACTTC
-	-	TRBV29-1	TRBJ2-3	CSVGPLSTDTQYF	TGCAGCGTTGGGCCGCTGAGCACAGATACGCAGTATTTT
TRBD1	-	TRBV28	TRBJ1-1	CASRGQGAWNTEAFF	TGTGCCAGCAGGGGACAGGGGGCCTGGAACACTGAAGCTTTCTTT
-	few	TRBV5-1	TRBJ2-3	CASSRTSTDTQYF	TGCGCCAGCAGCCGGACAAGCACAGATACGCAGTATTTT
-	-	TRBV28	TRBJ2-2	CASYHLGTGSTGELFF	TGTGCCAGCTACCACTTAGGTACAGGGTCAACCGGGGAGCTGTTTTTT
-	-	TRBV5-1	TRBJ2-3	CASSLRTSTDTQYF	TGCGCCAGCAGCCTAAGGACAAGCACAGATACGCAGTATTTT
-	-	TRBV5-1	TRBJ1-1	CASSLIVTGNTEAFF	TGCGCCAGCAGCTTGATTGTGACAGGTAACACTGAAGCTTTCTTT
-	once	TRBV27	TRBJ1-5	CASSGGSNQPQHF	TGTGCCAGCAGTGGGGGGAGCAATCAGCCCCAGCATTTT
-	-	TRBV4-1	TRBJ2-7	CASSPIADVTYEQYF	TGCGCCAGCAGCCCTATAGCGGACGTTACCTACGAGCAGTACTTC
TRBD2	-	TRBV6-5	TRBJ2-7	CASSRSGRSSYEQYF	TGTGCCAGCAGTCGTAGCGGGAGGTCCTCCTACGAGCAGTACTTC
-	-	TRBV4-1	TRBJ2-3	CASSQYSGSTDTQYF	TGCGCCAGCAGCCAGTACAGCGGGAGCACAGATACGCAGTATTTT
TRBD2	-	TRBV28	TRBJ2-7	CASSLLGLGGYEQYF	TGTGCCAGCAGTTTACTGGGACTAGGAGGTTACGAGCAGTACTTC
-	-	TRBV9	TRBJ2-2	CASSVGSSNTGELFF	TGTGCCAGCAGCGTAGGTAGCTCGAACACCGGGGAGCTGTTTTTT
-	few	TRBV5-1	TRBJ2-5	CASSLDPEGTQYF	TGCGCCAGCAGCTTGGATCCGGAGGGGACCCAGTACTTC
-	-	TRBV28	TRBJ1-5	CASTGGTFAHQPQHF	TGTGCCAGTACCGGGGGGACGTTTGCTCATCAGCCCCAGCATTTT
-	-	TRBV7-9	TRBJ1-2	CATRENSNYGYTF	TGTGCCACCCGGGAGAACTCTAACTATGGCTACACCTTC
-	few	TRBV6-5	TRBJ2-1	CASSYQTGQNEQFF	TGTGCCAGCAGTTACCAAACAGGGCAAAATGAGCAGTTCTTC
-	-	TRBV29-1	TRBJ2-7	CSGLDSNYEQYF	TGCAGCGGGCTGGACAGCAACTACGAGCAGTACTTC
-	-	TRBV28	TRBJ1-1	CASSSGAQAFF	TGTGCCAGCAGTTCAGGGGCCCAGGCTTTCTTT